The 16 T cell receptor beta chains given below trace back to one sample, sequenced in a study of identical twins. One entry per CDR3 protein, called by TCRdb with MiXCR from the 5' RACE reads. Seen here are under 500,000 distinct CDR3 sequences, roughly an eighth observed once, and the top ten hold approximately 1%. The same sample was also studied in work on yellow fever vaccine responses in identical twins.

Sequencing was carried out using CD4+ T cells sorted from blood. Receptors originate from a woman under 30 in good health.

This clonotype was detected a few times. The chain recombines TRBV20-1 with TRBJ2-1; no clear D gene. Germline V CDR1 and CDR2: DFQATT, SNEGSKA (reference sequence). CDR3 size: 12 residues. Trimming took off 2 bases at V and 5 bases at J, with 7 bases between the two ends. CDR3 coding DNA: TGCAGTGCTAGACGATCTCACAATGAGCAGTTCTTC. Its translation is CSARRSHNEQFF.

This clonotype showed up just a few times. CDR3 in DNA: TGTGCCAGCAGCTCGAAATCCCCGGGACAGAGCACCGGGGAGCTGTTTTTT. It is translated as CASSSKSPGQSTGELFF. This rearrangement joins TRBV7-9 to TRBJ2-2, with TRBD1 identical over 7 bases. From germline, CDR1 is SEHNR and CDR2 FQNEAQ (reference sequence). V lost 4 bases and J lost 4; bases outside the gene matches: 12. The CDR3 is 17 amino acids.

The chain recombines TRBV12-3 or TRBV12-4 with TRBJ2-4; weak D call: TRBD1 (5 bases). V was pared by 7 bases and J by 5 bases, with 12 bases between. The CDR3 has 13 residues. The CDR3 DNA sequence: TGTGCCAGCACCCGGTCGACAGAAAACATTCAGTACTTC. Protein product: CASTRSTENIQYF.

On this clonotype: Sequence at one end of the junction differs from germline and may be a read error. This chain uses TRBV7-8 with TRBJ2-2; the match to TRBD1 covers 8 bases. This CDR3 has 15 amino acids. The germline gives CDR1 SGHVS, CDR2 FQNEAQ. The CDR3 DNA reads as TGTGCCAGCAGCCCCCGACAGGGGAACATCGGGGAGCTGTTTTTT. This codes for CASSPRQGNIGELFF.

The chain links TRBV20-1 to TRBJ2-3; weak D call: TRBD1 (8 bases). CDR1 and CDR2 (germline): DFQATT, SNEGSKA (reference sequence). The CDR3 length is 13 residues. V gave up 6 bases and J gave up 4 bases, with 14 bases separating them. CDR3 sequence: CSANRGGPDTQYF. The CDR3 bases are TGCAGTGCGAACAGGGGGGGCCCAGATACGCAGTATTTT.

A word on this clonotype: The missing conserved phenylalanine or tryptophan at the end of this CDR3 makes a read error likely. The chain links TRBV5-1 to TRBJ1-6; D unresolved. The CDR3 loop spans 14 amino acids. V gave up 0 bases and J gave up 3 bases, with 4 bases separating them. Germline lookup yields CDR1 SGHRS and CDR2 YFSETQ. CDR3 sequence reads: CASSLERYNSPLHI. The DNA for the CDR3 is TGCGCCAGCAGCTTGGAACGCTATAATTCACCCCTCCACATT.

This clonotype came up a few times. The V call is TRBV11-1, the J call TRBJ1-5; D possibly corresponds to TRBD1 (5 bases). The CDR3 runs to 18 residues. The V gene lost 4 bases and the J gene lost 1 base, with 20 bases spanning the gap. Germline CDR1 SGHAT, CDR2 FQDESV (reference sequence). CDR3 sequence (DNA): TGTGCCAGCAGCTCAGGGAACGGGGCCGTGGTAAGCAATCAGCCCCAGCATTTT. It specifies CASSSGNGAVVSNQPQHF.

This clonotype was counted only a few times. V usage is TRBV5-6 and J usage is TRBJ2-4; D ambiguous. This CDR3 contains 16 residues. Germline V gene data show CDR1 as SGHDT and CDR2 as YYEEEE. V was pared by 0 bases and J by 0 bases, with 10 bases between. CDR3 bases: TGTGCCAGCAGCTTGGACGGGTTTTTAGCCAAAAACATTCAGTACTTC. Translation gives CASSLDGFLAKNIQYF.

There are many counts of this clonotype. The chain is built from TRBV6-1 and TRBJ2-6, with 8 bases aligning to TRBD2. V lost 5 bases to trimming and J lost 1 base; unmatched junction nucleotides: 10. CDR3 length: 18 amino acids. CDR1 is MNHNS, CDR2 SASEGT, per germline. The CDR3 DNA follows: TGTGCCAGCAGTACCGCCGGGACTAGGGGTTCTGGGGCCAACGTCCTGACTTTC. It is translated as CASSTAGTRGSGANVLTF.

This clonotype came up many times. The chain joins TRBV5-1 to TRBJ2-3, with 8 positions matching TRBD1. Germline CDR1 and CDR2: SGHRS and YFSETQ. The CDR3 is made up of 15 amino acids. V was clipped by 4 bases and J by 6 bases; unmatched bases: 10. CDR3 DNA: TGCGCCAGCAGCCGCGAGGACAGGGCCGGGGATACGCAGTATTTT. Amino acids: CASSREDRAGDTQYF.

V is TRBV11-2 and J is TRBJ2-5, with TRBD1 matching over 11 bases. Germline V CDR1 and CDR2: SGHAT, FQNNGV. The CDR3 has 15 residues. V lost 3 bases to trimming and J lost 5 bases; unmatched junction nucleotides: 5. In DNA form, the CDR3 reads TGTGCCAGCAGCTTGGACAGGGGGCTTTGGGAGACCCAGTACTTC. Its translation is CASSLDRGLWETQYF.

This clonotype showed up just a few times. This chain links TRBV20-1 with TRBJ1-5; 10 bases map to TRBD1. The J segment lost 7 bases and the V segment lost 6 bases, leaving 9 bases of the junction unmatched. From germline, CDR1 is DFQATT and CDR2 SNEGSKA (reference sequence). This CDR3 contains 14 residues. The CDR3 DNA sequence: TGCAGTGCAGGCCAGACAGGGGGCGGCCAGCCCCAGCATTTT. Translated, it gives CSAGQTGGGQPQHF.

The rearrangement uses TRBV15 and TRBJ2-4; possibly TRBD1 or TRBD2 for D (6 bases each). Trimming stripped 0 bases from V and 2 bases from J, with 11 bases between. Looked up from germline, CDR1 is LNHNV and CDR2 is YYDKDF (reference sequence). CDR3 size: 16 residues. This chain's CDR3 is CATSRETGRPKNIQYF. DNA for the CDR3: TGTGCCACCAGCAGAGAAACAGGGAGGCCCAAAAACATTCAGTACTTC.

The chain links TRBV11-2 to TRBJ2-5, with unresolved D. The CDR3 runs to 13 residues. The germline V gene encodes CDR1 SGHAT and CDR2 FQNNGV. V was clipped by 1 base and J by 7 bases, with 10 bases between them. In nucleotides, the CDR3 is TGTGCCAGCAGCTTAGGGGTTATGGGGACCCAGTACTTC. Protein: CASSLGVMGTQYF.

The chain is built from TRBV12-3 or TRBV12-4 and TRBJ2-2, with D perhaps assigned TRBD1 or TRBD2 (6 bases each). The CDR3 is 17 amino acids. The V and J ends lost 6 bases and 1 base respectively, with 18 bases between them. The CDR3 DNA reads as TGTGCCAGCAGCATTGGAGGGGGTGGGAGGAACACCGGGGAGCTGTTTTTT. Protein sequence: CASSIGGGGRNTGELFF.

This rearrangement joins TRBV20-1 to TRBJ2-3, with D unclear. Looked up from germline, CDR1 is DFQATT and CDR2 is SNEGSKA (reference sequence). This CDR3 spans 11 amino acids. The ends were cut back, 6 bases at V and 2 bases at J, with 6 bases in the middle. CDR3 sequence reads: CSAPVTDTQYF. In nucleotides, the CDR3 is TGCAGTGCCCCGGTCACAGATACGCAGTATTTT.